Listed below are T cell receptor beta chains from one sample, sequenced in a study of a mutant IDH1 vaccine in newly diagnosed glioma. Their antigens are not known. Data came from immunoSEQ multiplex PCR; TCRdb stores just in-frame clones and leaves some out. The sample shows some 87,000 clones, roughly 77% of them seen only once. The sample in question was PBMCs, obtained from a glioma patient whose treatment included an IDH1 peptide vaccine. These receptors were obtained from a man aged 35-49 years with glioma. Each CDR3 is given with its conserved first and last residue. A D gene is named only where the DNA matches it firmly. Expanded clones get a size class; other rows say once, few or many, or leave the size out.

. TRBJ1-1 TRBV7-8 TRBD1 TGTGCCAGCAGCTTAGAAGTCAGGGGGACTGAAGCTTTCTTT CASSLEVRGTEAFF
. TRBJ2-7 TRBV5-1 . TGCGCCAGCAGCCCCTTCAGGGATCGGGCCGAGCAGTACTTC CASSPFRDRAEQYF
. TRBJ1-2 TRBV19 . TGTGCCAGTAGTATCGTTGGTGGGGGAGGTGATGGCTACACCTTC CASSIVGGGGDGYTF
. TRBJ1-4 TRBV7-2 TRBD1 TGTGCCAGCAGCTTAGAAGGGGGCGGAGTGGGAAAACTGTTTTTT CASSLEGGGVGKLFF
. TRBJ2-1 TRBV4-1 . TGCGCCAGCAGCCAAGAAGGGTTGCGAGAGCAGTTCTTC CASSQEGLREQFF
once TRBJ2-7 TRBV18 TRBD1 TGTGCCAGCTCACCACAAGGGACAGGGTACAACTTC CASSPQGTGYNF
. TRBJ1-2 TRBV27 TRBD1 TGTGCCAGCAGTCCAACAGGGGTCCCCTATGGCTACACCTTC CASSPTGVPYGYTF
. TRBJ2-1 TRBV5-6 . TGTGCCAGCAGCTTGGAGCCCCAACCTTTTGAGCAGTTCTTC CASSLEPQPFEQFF
. TRBJ2-3 TRBV9 TRBD1 TGTGCCAGCAGCCCAGGACAGGTAAAGATAGATACGCAGTATTTT CASSPGQVKIDTQYF
. TRBJ1-2 TRBV4-3 TRBD1 TGCGCCAGCAGCCAGGGGACAGGGGGCGGCTATGGCTACACCTTC CASSQGTGGGYGYTF
. TRBJ1-2 TRBV6-5 TRBD1 TGTGCCAGCAGTCCCCCGGACAGGGGGGACTATGGCTACACCTTC CASSPPDRGDYGYTF
. TRBJ1-2 TRBV19 . TGTGCCGCCCAGATATCCTCCTTCCCCTATGGCTACACCTTC CAAQISSFPYGYTF
. TRBJ2-7 TRBV9 TRBD1 TGTGCCAGCAGCGTGAGGACAGGGGGCGCCGAGCAGTACTTC CASSVRTGGAEQYF
. TRBJ2-6 TRBV30 . TGTGCCTGGAGAGGGGTTCCCTCTGGGGCCAACGTCCTGACTTTC CAWRGVPSGANVLTF
. TRBJ2-7 TRBV10-3 TRBD1 TGTGCCATCAGTGGATCTGGACAGGGGGACGAGCAGTACTTC CAISGSGQGDEQYF
. TRBJ2-7 TRBV28 TRBD2 TGTGCCAGCAGTCCGGGACTAGCGGGATCTGGGCAGTACTTC CASSPGLAGSGQYF
few TRBJ1-1 TRBV7-2 . TGTGCCAGCAGCTTAGCGGGGGGGGTTATAGCTGAAGCTTTCTTT CASSLAGGVIAEAFF
. TRBJ1-5 TRBV9 . TGTGCCAGCAGCGTTCAAGGGGCGAGCAATCAGCCCCAGCATTTT CASSVQGASNQPQHF
. TRBJ2-7 TRBV19 . TGTGCCAGTAGCCCCAGTAGGAGAGAGCAGTACTTC CASSPSRREQYF
once TRBJ2-3 TRBV30 . TGTGCCTGGAGTGTACACGGGCGGGATACGCAGTATTTT CAWSVHGRDTQYF
. TRBJ1-2 TRBV4-2 TRBD1 TGTGCCAGCAGCTCACCAGACAGGGGTGGCTACACCTTC CASSSPDRGGYTF
. TRBJ2-7 TRBV2 TRBD2 TGTGCCAGCAGACGAGCGGGGGGGCACTTCGAGCAGTACTTC CASRRAGGHFEQYF
. TRBJ1-6 TRBV6-5 . TGTGCCAGCAGTTACAACGGATTCAATAATTCACCCCTCCACTTT CASSYNGFNNSPLHF
once TRBJ2-3 TRBV7-2 . TGTGCCAGCAGCCCCGCCACAGATACGCAGTATTTT CASSPATDTQYF
few TRBJ1-4 TRBV19 . TGTGCCAGTAGTAGGGAAACTAATGAAAAACTGTTTTTT CASSRETNEKLFF
. TRBJ2-3 TRBV7-2 . TGTGCCAGCAGCTTACCCAGGGCGAGCGATACGCAGTATTTT CASSLPRASDTQYF
. TRBJ2-5 TRBV6-5 . TGTGCCAGCAGTTACCTGGGGGGGCCCGGGGAGACCCAGTACTTC CASSYLGGPGETQYF
. TRBJ2-7 TRBV7-6 . TGTGCCAGCAGCCTCGGGACTGAAACTTACGAGCAGTACTTC CASSLGTETYEQYF
once TRBJ2-3 TRBV4-2 TRBD2 TGTGCCAGCAGCCGCAGAACTAGCGGGGGGCTCACAGATACGCAGTATTTT CASSRRTSGGLTDTQYF
. TRBJ2-7 TRBV18 . TGTGCCAGCTCACCCCGGACGGATGCCTACGAGCAGTACTTC CASSPRTDAYEQYF
. TRBJ2-1 TRBV7-8 TRBD2 TGTGCCAGCAGCTCCTCCGCGGGGGTTTCCTACAATGAGCAGTTCTTC CASSSSAGVSYNEQFF
. TRBJ1-1 TRBV5-4 . TGTGCCAGCAGCGGGACATCCCCTGGGAACACTGAAGCTTTCTTT CASSGTSPGNTEAFF
few TRBJ1-1 TRBV9 . TGTGCCAGCAGCCTGGGGGGTTTGAACACTGAAGCTTTCTTT CASSLGGLNTEAFF
few TRBJ1-2 TRBV5-8 . TGTGCCAGCAGCTTGTCCGGGGCCAAATATGGCTACACCTTC CASSLSGAKYGYTF
few TRBJ1-5 TRBV10-1 . TGCGCCAACACCTGTCAGCCCCAGCATTTT CANTCQPQHF
. TRBJ1-2 TRBV10-3 . TGTGCGGGCTCGGATCCCCAAGGGATTAACTATGGCTACACCTTC CAGSDPQGINYGYTF
medium-sized TRBJ1-1 TRBV28 . TGTGCCAGCAGCCCCGGGGCCATGAACACTGAAGCTTTCTTT CASSPGAMNTEAFF
. TRBJ2-3 TRBV19 TRBD2 TGTGCCAGTAGTATCAAGCGGGGGGGCCCAGATACGCAGTATTTT CASSIKRGGPDTQYF
. TRBJ2-7 TRBV11-1 . TGTGCCAGCAGCCCTAGGCGGTGGGGGGCCGAGCAGTACTTC CASSPRRWGAEQYF
. TRBJ1-3 TRBV9 . TGTGCCAGCAGCGTGGCCAGCTCTGGAAACACCATATATTTT CASSVASSGNTIYF
. TRBJ2-2 TRBV14 . TGTGCCAGCAGCCAAGATGTTGACACCGGGGAGCTGTTTTTT CASSQDVDTGELFF
once TRBJ2-1 TRBV11-3 . TGTGCCAGCAGCTTAAGCGGGTTTCGCGTCAATGAGCAGTTCTTC CASSLSGFRVNEQFF
. TRBJ2-1 TRBV9 TRBD2 TGTGCCAGCAGCATAAGGACTAGCGCGAGTGAGCAGTTCTTC CASSIRTSASEQFF
. TRBJ1-6 TRBV7-2 . TGTGCCAGCAGCTTAGCGAGGGTAGGGCGAAGGTATAATTCACCCCTCCACTTT CASSLARVGRRYNSPLHF
. TRBJ2-7 TRBV6-6 TRBD1 TGTGCCAGCAGAGGAGACGACAGGGGACCCTACGAGCAGTACTTC CASRGDDRGPYEQYF
. TRBJ1-3 TRBV29-1 . TGCAGCGTCCGACACATCTCTGGAAACACCATATATTTT CSVRHISGNTIYF
. TRBJ1-1 TRBV6-5 TRBD1 TGTGCCAGCAGTTACTCAGACAGGGAGGTTTCTGAAGCTTTCTTT CASSYSDREVSEAFF